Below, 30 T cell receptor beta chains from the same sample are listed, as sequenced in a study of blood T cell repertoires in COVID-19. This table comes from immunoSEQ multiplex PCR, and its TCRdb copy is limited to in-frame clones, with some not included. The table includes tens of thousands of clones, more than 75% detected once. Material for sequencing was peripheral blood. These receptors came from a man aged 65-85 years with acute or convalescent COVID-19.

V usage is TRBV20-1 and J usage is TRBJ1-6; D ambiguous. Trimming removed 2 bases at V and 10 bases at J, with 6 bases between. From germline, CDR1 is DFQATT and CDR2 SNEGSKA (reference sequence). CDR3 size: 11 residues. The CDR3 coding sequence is TGCAGTGCTAGACGGGGATCACCCCTCCACTTT. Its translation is CSARRGSPLHF.

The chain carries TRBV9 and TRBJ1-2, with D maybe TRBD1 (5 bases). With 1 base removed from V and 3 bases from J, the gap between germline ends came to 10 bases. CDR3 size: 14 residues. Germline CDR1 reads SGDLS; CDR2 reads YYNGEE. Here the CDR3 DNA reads TGTGCCAGCAGCGTACAGGGTATGGACTATGGCTACACCTTC. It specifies CASSVQGMDYGYTF.

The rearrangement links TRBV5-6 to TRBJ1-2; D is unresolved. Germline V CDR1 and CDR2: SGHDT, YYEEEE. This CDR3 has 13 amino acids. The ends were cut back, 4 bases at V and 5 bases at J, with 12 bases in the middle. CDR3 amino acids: CASSPEGGYGYTF. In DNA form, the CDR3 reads TGTGCCAGCAGCCCGGAGGGCGGGTATGGCTACACCTTC.

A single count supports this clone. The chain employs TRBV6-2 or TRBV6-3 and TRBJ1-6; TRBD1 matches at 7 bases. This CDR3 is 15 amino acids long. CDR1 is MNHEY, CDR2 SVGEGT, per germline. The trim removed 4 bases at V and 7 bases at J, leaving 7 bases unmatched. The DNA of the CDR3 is TGTGCCAGCAGTTCCAGACAGGGAATGAATTCACCCCTCCACTTT. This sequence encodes CASSSRQGMNSPLHF.

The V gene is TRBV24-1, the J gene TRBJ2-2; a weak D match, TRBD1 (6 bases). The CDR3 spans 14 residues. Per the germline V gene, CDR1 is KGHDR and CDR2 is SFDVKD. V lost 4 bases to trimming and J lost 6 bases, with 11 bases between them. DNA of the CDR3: TGTGCCACCAGTGAGCAGGGGATGGCCGGGGAGCTGTTTTTT. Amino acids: CATSEQGMAGELFF.

For the CDR3, the DNA is TGCAGCGTTGACGGGGGGCGAGGGACTGAAGCTTTCTTT. It encodes CSVDGGRGTEAFF. The chain is built from TRBV29-1 and TRBJ1-1; perhaps TRBD1 as D (6 bases). V was trimmed by 3 bases and J by 5 bases, leaving 13 bases between them. CDR3 size: 13 residues. CDR1 is SQVTM, CDR2 ANQGSEA, per germline.

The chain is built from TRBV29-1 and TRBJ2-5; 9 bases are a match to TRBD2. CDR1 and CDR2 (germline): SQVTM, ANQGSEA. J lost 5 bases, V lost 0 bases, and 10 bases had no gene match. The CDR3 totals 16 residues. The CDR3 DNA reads TGCAGCGTTGAAGAAGAAGGTAGCGGGAGTGTGGAGACCCAGTACTTC. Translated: CSVEEEGSGSVETQYF.

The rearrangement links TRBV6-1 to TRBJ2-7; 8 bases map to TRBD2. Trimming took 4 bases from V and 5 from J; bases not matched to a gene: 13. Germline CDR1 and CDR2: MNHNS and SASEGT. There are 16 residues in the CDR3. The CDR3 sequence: CASSGPSGPTSDEQYF. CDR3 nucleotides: TGTGCCAGCAGTGGCCCTAGCGGGCCCACATCCGACGAGCAGTACTTC.

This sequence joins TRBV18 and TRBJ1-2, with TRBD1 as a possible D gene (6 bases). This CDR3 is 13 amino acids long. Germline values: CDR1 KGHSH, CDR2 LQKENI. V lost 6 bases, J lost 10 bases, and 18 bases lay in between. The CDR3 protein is CASSLGAEPPYTF. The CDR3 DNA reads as TGTGCCAGCTCTTTGGGGGCGGAACCCCCCTACACCTTC.

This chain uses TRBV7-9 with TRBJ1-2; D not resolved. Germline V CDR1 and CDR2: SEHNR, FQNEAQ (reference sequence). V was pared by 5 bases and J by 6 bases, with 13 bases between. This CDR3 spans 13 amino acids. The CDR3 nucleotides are TGTGCCAGCAGCCCGTCCGGAGGTAATGGCTACACCTTC. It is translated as CASSPSGGNGYTF.

Here the CDR3 DNA reads TGTGCCAGCAGCTTGCTCGTGACAGAGAACACTGAAGCTTTCTTT. Amino acids: CASSLLVTENTEAFF. J is TRBJ1-1 and V is TRBV5-8, with D possibly being TRBD1 (5 bases). Germline values: CDR1 SGHTS, CDR2 YDEGEE. V was clipped by 1 base and J by 1 base, with 11 bases between them. The CDR3 runs 15 residues.

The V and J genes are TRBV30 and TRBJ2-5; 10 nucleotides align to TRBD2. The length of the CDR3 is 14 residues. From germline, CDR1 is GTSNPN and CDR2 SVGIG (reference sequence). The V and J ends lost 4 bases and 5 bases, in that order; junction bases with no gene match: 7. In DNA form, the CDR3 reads TGTGCCTGGACTAGCGGGGGAAGTTTGGAGACCCAGTACTTC. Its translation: CAWTSGGSLETQYF. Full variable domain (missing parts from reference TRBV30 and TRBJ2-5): SQTIHQWPATLVQPVGSPLSLECTVEGTSNPNLYWYRQAAGRGLQLLFYSVGIGQISSEVPQNLSASRPQDRQFILSSKKLLLSDSGFYLCAWTSGGSLETQYFGPGTRLLVL.

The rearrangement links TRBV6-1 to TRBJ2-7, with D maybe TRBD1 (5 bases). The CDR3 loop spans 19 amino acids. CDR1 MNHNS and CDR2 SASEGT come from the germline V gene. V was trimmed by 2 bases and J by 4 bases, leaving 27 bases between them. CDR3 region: CASSESVGMAGHPSYEQYF. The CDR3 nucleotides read TGTGCCAGCAGTGAATCAGTAGGGATGGCAGGGCACCCCTCTTACGAGCAGTACTTC.

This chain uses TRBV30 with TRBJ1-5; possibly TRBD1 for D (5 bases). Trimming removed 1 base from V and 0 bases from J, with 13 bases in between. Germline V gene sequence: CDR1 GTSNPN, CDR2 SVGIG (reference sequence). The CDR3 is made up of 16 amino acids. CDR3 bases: TGTGCCTGGAGTGCGCACGGGGGGGATAGCAATCAGCCCCAGCATTTT. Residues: CAWSAHGGDSNQPQHF.

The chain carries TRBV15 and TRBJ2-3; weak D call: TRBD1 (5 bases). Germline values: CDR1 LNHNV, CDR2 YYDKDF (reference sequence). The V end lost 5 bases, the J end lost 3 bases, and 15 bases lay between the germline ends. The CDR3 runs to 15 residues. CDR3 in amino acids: CATSVGAMGTDTQYF. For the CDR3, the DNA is TGTGCCACCAGCGTAGGGGCAATGGGGACAGATACGCAGTATTTT.

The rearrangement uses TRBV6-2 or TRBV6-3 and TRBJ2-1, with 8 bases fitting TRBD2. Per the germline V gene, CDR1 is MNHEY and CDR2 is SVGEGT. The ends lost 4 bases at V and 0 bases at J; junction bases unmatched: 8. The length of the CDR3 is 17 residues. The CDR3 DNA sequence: TGTGCCAGCAGTTTTGGCGGGGGGCTTGACTCCTACAATGAGCAGTTCTTC. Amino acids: CASSFGGGLDSYNEQFF.

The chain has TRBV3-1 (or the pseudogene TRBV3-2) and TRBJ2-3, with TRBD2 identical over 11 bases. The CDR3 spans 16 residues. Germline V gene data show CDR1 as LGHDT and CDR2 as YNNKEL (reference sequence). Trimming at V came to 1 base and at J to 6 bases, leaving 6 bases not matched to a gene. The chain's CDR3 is CASSQGLSGGVDTQYF. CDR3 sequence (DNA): TGTGCCAGCAGCCAAGGCCTTAGCGGGGGGGTGGATACGCAGTATTTT.

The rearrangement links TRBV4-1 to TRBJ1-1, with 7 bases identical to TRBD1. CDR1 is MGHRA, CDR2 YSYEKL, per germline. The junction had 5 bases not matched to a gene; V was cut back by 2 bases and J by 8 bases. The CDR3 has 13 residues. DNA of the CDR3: TGCGCCAGCAGCCAAACGGGACAGCCCGAAGCTTTCTTT. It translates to CASSQTGQPEAFF.

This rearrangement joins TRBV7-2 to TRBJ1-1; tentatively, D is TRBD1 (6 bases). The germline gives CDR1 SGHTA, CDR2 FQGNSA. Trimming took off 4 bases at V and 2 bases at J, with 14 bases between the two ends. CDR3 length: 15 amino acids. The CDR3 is CASSSPGRGNTEAFF. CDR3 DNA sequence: TGTGCCAGCAGCTCGCCGGGCAGGGGAAACACTGAAGCTTTCTTT.

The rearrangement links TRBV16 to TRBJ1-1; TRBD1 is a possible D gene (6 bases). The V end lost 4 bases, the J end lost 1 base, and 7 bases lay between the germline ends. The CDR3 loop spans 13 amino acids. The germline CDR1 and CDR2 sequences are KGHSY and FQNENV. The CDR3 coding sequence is TGTGCCAGCAGCCGGACAGAGAACACTGAAGCTTTCTTT. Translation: CASSRTENTEAFF.

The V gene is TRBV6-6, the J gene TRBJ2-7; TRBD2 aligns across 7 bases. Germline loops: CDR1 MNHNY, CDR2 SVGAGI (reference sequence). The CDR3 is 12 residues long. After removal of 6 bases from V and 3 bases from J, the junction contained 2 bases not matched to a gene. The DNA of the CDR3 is TGTGCCAGCAGACGCGGGAGCTACGAGCAGTACTTC. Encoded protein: CASRRGSYEQYF.

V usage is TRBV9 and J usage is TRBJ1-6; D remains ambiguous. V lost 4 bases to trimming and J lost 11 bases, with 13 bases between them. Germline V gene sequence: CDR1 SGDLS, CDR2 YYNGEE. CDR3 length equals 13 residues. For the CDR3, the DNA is TGTGCCAGCAGCCCGGGCGGGCCGGCACCCCTCCACTTT. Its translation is CASSPGGPAPLHF.

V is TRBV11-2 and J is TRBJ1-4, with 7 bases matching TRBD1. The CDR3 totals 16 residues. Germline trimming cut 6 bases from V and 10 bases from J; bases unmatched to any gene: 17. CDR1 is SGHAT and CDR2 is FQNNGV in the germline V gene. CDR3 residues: CASSLTPPGAGGKLFF. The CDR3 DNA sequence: TGTGCCAGCAGTTTGACCCCCCCGGGGGCAGGGGGAAAACTGTTTTTT. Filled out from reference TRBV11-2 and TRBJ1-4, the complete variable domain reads EAGVAQSPRYKIIEKRQSVAFWCNPISGHATLYWYQQILGQGPKLLIQFQNNGVVDDSQLPKDRFSAERLKGVDSTLKIQPAKLEDSAVYLCASSLTPPGAGGKLFFGSGTQLSVL.

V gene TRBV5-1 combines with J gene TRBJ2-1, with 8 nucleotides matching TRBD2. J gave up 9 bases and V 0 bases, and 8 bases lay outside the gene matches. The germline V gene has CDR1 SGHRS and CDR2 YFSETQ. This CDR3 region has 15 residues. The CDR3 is CASSLAGSGRTEQFF. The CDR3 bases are TGCGCCAGCAGCTTGGCCGGCAGCGGGAGAACTGAGCAGTTCTTC.

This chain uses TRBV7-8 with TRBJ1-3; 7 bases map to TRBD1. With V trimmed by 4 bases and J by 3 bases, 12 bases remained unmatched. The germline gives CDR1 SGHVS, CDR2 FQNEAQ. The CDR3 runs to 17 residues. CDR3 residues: CASSYSVDRFSGNTIYF. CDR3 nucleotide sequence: TGTGCCAGCAGCTACTCCGTGGACAGGTTCAGTGGAAACACCATATATTTT.

Written as DNA, the CDR3 is TGTGCCAGTAATGGGCTAGCGGGGGCCTCCTACGAGCAGTACTTC. Its translation: CASNGLAGASYEQYF. V gene TRBV19 combines with J gene TRBJ2-7; 10 bases are shared with TRBD2. This CDR3 region has 15 residues. V shed 7 bases, J shed 0 bases, and the junction held 6 bases outside the gene matches. The germline V gene encodes CDR1 LNHDA and CDR2 SQIVND (reference sequence).

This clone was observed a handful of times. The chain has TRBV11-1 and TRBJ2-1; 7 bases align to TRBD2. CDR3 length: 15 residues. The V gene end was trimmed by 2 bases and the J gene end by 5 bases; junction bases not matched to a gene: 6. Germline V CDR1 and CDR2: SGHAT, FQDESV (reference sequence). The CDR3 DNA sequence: TGTGCCAGCAGCTTACGGCGGGGGACCAACAATGAGCAGTTCTTC. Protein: CASSLRRGTNNEQFF.

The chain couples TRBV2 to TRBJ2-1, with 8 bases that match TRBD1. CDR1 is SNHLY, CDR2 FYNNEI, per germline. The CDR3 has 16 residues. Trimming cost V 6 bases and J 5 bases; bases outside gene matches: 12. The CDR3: CASRDRVRLVNNEQFF. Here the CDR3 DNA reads TGTGCCAGCAGGGACAGGGTTAGGCTGGTAAACAATGAGCAGTTCTTC.

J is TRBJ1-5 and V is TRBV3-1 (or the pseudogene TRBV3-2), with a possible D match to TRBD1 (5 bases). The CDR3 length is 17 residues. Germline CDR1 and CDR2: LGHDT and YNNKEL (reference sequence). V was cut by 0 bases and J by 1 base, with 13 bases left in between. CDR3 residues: CASSQDLLDKSNQPQHF. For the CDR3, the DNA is TGTGCCAGCAGCCAAGATCTCTTGGACAAGAGCAATCAGCCCCAGCATTTT.

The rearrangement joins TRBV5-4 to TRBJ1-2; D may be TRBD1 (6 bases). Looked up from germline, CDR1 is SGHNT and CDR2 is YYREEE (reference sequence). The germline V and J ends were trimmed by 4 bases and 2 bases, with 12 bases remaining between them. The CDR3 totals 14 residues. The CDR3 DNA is TGTGCCAGCAGCCGTCCCGGACAGAACTATGGCTACACCTTC. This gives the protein CASSRPGQNYGYTF. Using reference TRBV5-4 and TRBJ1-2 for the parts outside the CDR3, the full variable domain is ETGVTQSPTHLIKTRGQQVTLRCSSQSGHNTVSWYQQALGQGPQFIFQYYREEENGRGNFPPRFSGLQFPNYSSELNVNALELDDSALYLCASSRPGQNYGYTFGSGTRLTVV.